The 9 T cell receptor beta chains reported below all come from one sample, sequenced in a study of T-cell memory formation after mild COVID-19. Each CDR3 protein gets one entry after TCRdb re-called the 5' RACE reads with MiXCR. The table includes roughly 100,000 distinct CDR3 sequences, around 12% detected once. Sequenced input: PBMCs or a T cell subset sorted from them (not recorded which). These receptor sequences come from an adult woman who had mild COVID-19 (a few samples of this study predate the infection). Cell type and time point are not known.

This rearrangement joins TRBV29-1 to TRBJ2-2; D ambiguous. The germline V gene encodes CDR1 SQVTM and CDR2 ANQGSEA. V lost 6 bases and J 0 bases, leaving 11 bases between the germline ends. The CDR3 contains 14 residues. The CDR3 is CSVASYANTGELFF. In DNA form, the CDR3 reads TGCAGCGTCGCGTCTTACGCGAACACCGGGGAGCTGTTTTTT.

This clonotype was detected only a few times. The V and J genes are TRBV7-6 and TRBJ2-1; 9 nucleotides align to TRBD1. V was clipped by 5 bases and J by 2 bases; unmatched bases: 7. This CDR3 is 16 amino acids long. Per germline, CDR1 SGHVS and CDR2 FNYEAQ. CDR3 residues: CASSLRQGDPYNEQFF. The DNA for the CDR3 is TGTGCCAGCAGCCTCCGACAGGGGGACCCCTACAATGAGCAGTTCTTC.

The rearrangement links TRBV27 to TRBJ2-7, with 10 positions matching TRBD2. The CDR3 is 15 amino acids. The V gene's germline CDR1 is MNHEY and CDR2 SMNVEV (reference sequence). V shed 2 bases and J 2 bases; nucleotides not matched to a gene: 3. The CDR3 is CASSLRLAGAYEQYF. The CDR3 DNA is TGTGCCAGCAGTTTAAGACTAGCGGGTGCCTACGAGCAGTACTTC.

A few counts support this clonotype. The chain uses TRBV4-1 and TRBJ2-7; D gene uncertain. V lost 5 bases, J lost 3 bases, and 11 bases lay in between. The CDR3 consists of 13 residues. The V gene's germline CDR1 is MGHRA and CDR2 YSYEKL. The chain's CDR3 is CASSFGDFYEQYF. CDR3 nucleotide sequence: TGCGCCAGCAGCTTCGGCGACTTCTACGAGCAGTACTTC.

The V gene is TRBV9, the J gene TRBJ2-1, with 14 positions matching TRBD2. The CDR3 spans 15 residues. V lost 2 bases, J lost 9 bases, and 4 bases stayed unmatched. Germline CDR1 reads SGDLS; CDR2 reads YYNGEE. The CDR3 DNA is TGTGCCAGCAGCGTGACTAGCGGGGGGGCCGCTGAGCAGTTCTTC. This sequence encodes CASSVTSGGAAEQFF.

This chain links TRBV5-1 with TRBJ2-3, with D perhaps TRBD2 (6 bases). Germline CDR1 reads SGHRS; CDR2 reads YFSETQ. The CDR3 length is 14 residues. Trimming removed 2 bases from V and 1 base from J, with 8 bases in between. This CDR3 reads CASSLGEGTDTQYF. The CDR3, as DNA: TGCGCCAGCAGCTTAGGGGAGGGCACAGATACGCAGTATTTT.

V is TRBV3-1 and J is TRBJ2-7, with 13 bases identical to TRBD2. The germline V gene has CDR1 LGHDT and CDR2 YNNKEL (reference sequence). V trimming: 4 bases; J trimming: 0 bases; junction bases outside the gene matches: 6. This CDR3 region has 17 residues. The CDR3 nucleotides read TGTGCCAGCAGCCTGGGACTAGCGGGACTAAGCTCCTACGAGCAGTACTTC. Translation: CASSLGLAGLSSYEQYF.

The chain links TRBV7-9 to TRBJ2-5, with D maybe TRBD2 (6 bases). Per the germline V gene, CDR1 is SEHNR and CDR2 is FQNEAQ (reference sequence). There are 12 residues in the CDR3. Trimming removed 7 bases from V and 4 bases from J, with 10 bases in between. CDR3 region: CASTRGRETQYF. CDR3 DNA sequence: TGTGCCAGCACCCGGGGGAGAGAGACCCAGTACTTC.

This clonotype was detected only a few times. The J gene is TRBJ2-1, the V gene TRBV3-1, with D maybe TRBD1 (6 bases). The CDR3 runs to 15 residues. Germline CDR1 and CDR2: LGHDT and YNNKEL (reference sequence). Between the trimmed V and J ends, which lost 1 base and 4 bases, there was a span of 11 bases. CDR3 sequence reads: CASSQADSDYNEQFF. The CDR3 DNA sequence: TGTGCCAGCAGCCAAGCGGACAGCGATTACAATGAGCAGTTCTTC.